This TCR beta chain was recovered during a study of PD-L1 blockade in urothelial cancer. The study collected 1 to 8 samples per patient, pretreatment and on-treatment. The CDR3 totals 13 residues. Trimming left V 6 bases short and J 5 bases short, with 13 bases between. The germline gives CDR1 SGHTA, CDR2 FQGTGA. Into every PCR, synthetic TCR analog templates were spiked. The table came from immunoSEQ multiplex PCR; TCRdb's copy has only in-frame clones and leaves some out. The sample lists about 82,000 clones, 90% to 95% occurring once. V gene TRBV7-3 combines with J gene TRBJ2-5; tentatively, D is TRBD1 (5 bases). Here the sequenced sample was PBMCs, taken around atezolizumab (anti-PD-L1) treatment. The clonotype was recovered from a man aged 60 to 75 with urothelial cancer. CDR3 nucleotides: TGTGCCAGCAGTTCCAGGGTCCAGGAGACCCAGTACTTC. Protein product: CASSSRVQETQYF.